This TCR beta chain came from a study of breast tumors, draining lymph nodes, adjacent tissues. Study-level results: Tumor repertoires ranked between lymph nodes and nontumor tissue in diversity, with V and J gene preferences. Tumor and nontumor repertoires were significantly more similar in luminal-like than in basal-like breast cancer. Most tumor T cells seemingly derive from lymph node, then expand in tumor.

TCRdb called the multiplex PCR reads again in MiXCR, with one record for every CDR3 protein. The sample has about 200,000 distinct CDR3 sequences, less than 40% seen once. The table lists this clonotype with a few counts. Its target is unknown. The ends were cut back, 4 bases at V and 0 bases at J, with 14 bases in the middle. CDR3 length: 16 amino acids. In germline, CDR1 is SGHRS, CDR2 YFSETQ. The lymph nodes were axillary draining lymph nodes from breast cancer patients. The genes are TRBV5-1 and TRBJ2-1; D possibly corresponds to TRBD1 (5 bases). This clonotype was sampled from a female donor with breast cancer. Some clones in this sample may be carry-over from other donors' samples. The sample taken for sequencing was axillary lymph node tissue. CDR3: CASSPDSFSSYNEQFF. In DNA, the CDR3 is TGCGCCAGCAGCCCTGACAGCTTTAGCTCCTACAATGAGCAGTTCTTC.